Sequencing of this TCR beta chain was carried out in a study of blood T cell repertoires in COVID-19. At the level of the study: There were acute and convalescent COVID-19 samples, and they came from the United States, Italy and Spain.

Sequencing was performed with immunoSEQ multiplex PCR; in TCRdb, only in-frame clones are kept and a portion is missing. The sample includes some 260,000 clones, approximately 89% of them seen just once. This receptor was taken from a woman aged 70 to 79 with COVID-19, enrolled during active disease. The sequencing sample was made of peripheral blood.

As DNA, the CDR3 is TGTGCCAGCAGCCGCGGGACAGTGAATTCACCCCTCCACTTT. Residues: CASSRGTVNSPLHF. J is TRBJ1-6 and V is TRBV7-3, with 7 bases fitting TRBD1. Trimming at V came to 5 bases and at J to 7 bases, leaving 5 bases not matched to a gene. Germline lookup yields CDR1 SGHTA and CDR2 FQGTGA. CDR3 size: 14 residues.